A selection of T cell receptor beta chains follows, all from one sample in a study of blood T cell repertoires in COVID-19. Produced via immunoSEQ multiplex PCR; TCRdb's table is partial and in-frame only. This table holds 130,000 to 150,000 clones, 65% to 85% found once. Sequenced material: peripheral blood. Receptor source: a woman in her forties or fifties with acute or convalescent COVID-19. The CDR3 runs from the conserved cysteine through the conserved F or W. Each record gives: CDR3 protein, CDR3 DNA, V gene, clone size, D gene, J gene. D genes are given only for firm matches. The size entry is marked missing in some rows and otherwise reads once, few, many or a size class.

cdr3_aa: CASSSLAGGYNEQFF
cdr3_nt: TGTGCCAGCAGCTCTCTAGCGGGGGGATACAATGAGCAGTTCTTC
v_call: TRBV28
clone_size: -
d_call: TRBD2
j_call: TRBJ2-1

cdr3_aa: CASSDSFQGSDEQFF
cdr3_nt: TGTGCCAGCAGTGACTCTTTTCAGGGATCCGATGAGCAGTTCTTC
v_call: TRBV6-4
clone_size: -
d_call: -
j_call: TRBJ2-1

cdr3_aa: CASSYEGVAQPQHF
cdr3_nt: TGTGCCAGCAGTTACGAGGGGGTAGCTCAGCCCCAGCATTTT
v_call: TRBV6-2/TRBV6-3
clone_size: few
d_call: -
j_call: TRBJ1-5

cdr3_aa: CASSYSGGSGRAFF
cdr3_nt: TGTGCCAGCAGTTACTCGGGAGGGAGCGGTCGAGCTTTCTTT
v_call: TRBV6-5
clone_size: -
d_call: -
j_call: TRBJ1-1

cdr3_aa: CASSAQEAAFNEQFF
cdr3_nt: TGTGCCAGCAGCGCTCAGGAGGCAGCATTCAATGAGCAGTTCTTC
v_call: TRBV4-2
clone_size: -
d_call: -
j_call: TRBJ2-1

cdr3_aa: CASSPFNHGTGINEQYF
cdr3_nt: TGTGCCAGCAGTCCCTTCAATCACGGGACAGGTATTAACGAGCAGTACTTC
v_call: TRBV6-6
clone_size: once
d_call: TRBD1
j_call: TRBJ2-7

cdr3_aa: CASTPQGILGETQYF
cdr3_nt: TGTGCCAGTACCCCACAGGGGATTTTAGGGGAGACCCAGTACTTC
v_call: TRBV19
clone_size: -
d_call: TRBD1
j_call: TRBJ2-5

cdr3_aa: CASSTRQGGYNEQFF
cdr3_nt: TGTGCCAGTAGTACCAGACAGGGTGGGTACAATGAGCAGTTCTTC
v_call: TRBV19
clone_size: -
d_call: TRBD1
j_call: TRBJ2-1

cdr3_aa: CASSGENSNQPQHF
cdr3_nt: TGTGCCAGCAGTGGAGAAAATAGCAATCAGCCCCAGCATTTT
v_call: TRBV2
clone_size: -
d_call: -
j_call: TRBJ1-5

cdr3_aa: CATRGQTYEQYF
cdr3_nt: TGTGCCACCAGAGGACAAACCTACGAGCAGTACTTC
v_call: TRBV6-5
clone_size: -
d_call: -
j_call: TRBJ2-7

cdr3_aa: CASSPTLVQGASGANVLTF
cdr3_nt: TGTGCCAGCTCACCTACCCTAGTACAGGGGGCGTCTGGGGCCAACGTCCTGACTTTC
v_call: TRBV18
clone_size: -
d_call: TRBD1
j_call: TRBJ2-6

cdr3_aa: CSASQGGPINTEAFF
cdr3_nt: TGCAGTGCTAGTCAAGGGGGCCCAATAAACACTGAAGCTTTCTTT
v_call: TRBV20-1
clone_size: few
d_call: TRBD1
j_call: TRBJ1-1

cdr3_aa: CASSVPGTGESPLHF
cdr3_nt: TGTGCCAGCAGCGTTCCCGGGACAGGGGAATCACCCCTCCACTTT
v_call: TRBV3-1/TRBV3-2
clone_size: -
d_call: TRBD1
j_call: TRBJ1-6

cdr3_aa: CASSYDPSGPSRSTDTQYF
cdr3_nt: TGTGCCAGCAGTTACGATCCTAGCGGCCCTTCCCGTAGCACAGATACGCAGTATTTT
v_call: TRBV6-2/TRBV6-3
clone_size: -
d_call: TRBD2
j_call: TRBJ2-3

cdr3_aa: CASRASHSTDTQYF
cdr3_nt: TGTGCCAGCAGGGCCTCCCATAGCACAGATACGCAGTATTTT
v_call: TRBV6-4
clone_size: -
d_call: -
j_call: TRBJ2-3

cdr3_aa: CASSPLLGELFF
cdr3_nt: TGTGCCAGCAGTCCACTCTTGGGCGAACTGTTTTTT
v_call: TRBV6-1
clone_size: -
d_call: -
j_call: TRBJ1-4

cdr3_aa: CSVEAGSTYEQYF
cdr3_nt: TGCAGCGTTGAAGCGGGAAGCACCTACGAGCAGTACTTC
v_call: TRBV29-1
clone_size: -
d_call: -
j_call: TRBJ2-7

cdr3_aa: CASSWEVGTGYGYTF
cdr3_nt: TGTGCCAGCAGCTGGGAGGTTGGGACAGGGTATGGCTACACCTTC
v_call: TRBV7-9
clone_size: -
d_call: TRBD1
j_call: TRBJ1-2

cdr3_aa: CASSSPPFAGRDEQYF
cdr3_nt: TGTGCCAGCAGTTCCCCGCCTTTCGCGGGCCGTGACGAGCAGTACTTC
v_call: TRBV28
clone_size: -
d_call: -
j_call: TRBJ2-7

cdr3_aa: CAWSVQGGVGQYF
cdr3_nt: TGTGCCTGGAGTGTACAGGGGGGCGTGGGGCAGTATTTT
v_call: TRBV30
clone_size: -
d_call: TRBD1
j_call: TRBJ2-3

cdr3_aa: CASSTTGVRNTIYF
cdr3_nt: TGTGCCAGTAGCACCACGGGAGTGCGAAACACCATATATTTT
v_call: TRBV19
clone_size: -
d_call: -
j_call: TRBJ1-3

cdr3_aa: CASSYTRQGVGGYTF
cdr3_nt: TGTGCCAGCAGTTACACCAGACAGGGTGTAGGTGGCTACACCTTC
v_call: TRBV6-5
clone_size: once
d_call: TRBD1
j_call: TRBJ1-2

cdr3_aa: CASSLVVTKGYEQYF
cdr3_nt: TGTGCCAGCAGCTTAGTCGTGACTAAAGGCTACGAGCAGTACTTC
v_call: TRBV7-8
clone_size: -
d_call: -
j_call: TRBJ2-7

cdr3_aa: CASSPLGGPGETQYF
cdr3_nt: TGTGCCAGCAGTCCCCTGGGGGGGCCGGGCGAGACCCAGTACTTC
v_call: TRBV6-5
clone_size: -
d_call: -
j_call: TRBJ2-5

cdr3_aa: CASTLRTGEGNEKLFF
cdr3_nt: TGTGCCAGCACCCTCCGGACAGGGGAGGGTAATGAAAAACTGTTTTTT
v_call: TRBV6-6
clone_size: -
d_call: TRBD1
j_call: TRBJ1-4

cdr3_aa: CASSEPGSSYNEQFF
cdr3_nt: TGTGCCAGCAGCGAGCCTGGGAGCTCCTACAATGAGCAGTTCTTC
v_call: TRBV7-2
clone_size: few
d_call: -
j_call: TRBJ2-1

cdr3_aa: CASSLPWAGRTEAFF
cdr3_nt: TGTGCCAGCTCACTCCCGTGGGCGGGACGCACTGAAGCTTTCTTT
v_call: TRBV18
clone_size: -
d_call: -
j_call: TRBJ1-1

cdr3_aa: CASRGAQDSPLHF
cdr3_nt: TGTGCCAGCAGGGGGGCTCAGGATTCACCCCTCCACTTT
v_call: TRBV6-5
clone_size: -
d_call: -
j_call: TRBJ1-6

cdr3_aa: CSVDATGVNLETQYF
cdr3_nt: TGCAGCGTTGACGCGACAGGGGTTAATTTAGAGACCCAGTACTTC
v_call: TRBV29-1
clone_size: -
d_call: TRBD1
j_call: TRBJ2-5

cdr3_aa: CASSPTGIIGNTIYF
cdr3_nt: TGTGCCAGCAGCCCGACAGGGATTATTGGAAACACCATATATTTT
v_call: TRBV6-5
clone_size: -
d_call: TRBD1
j_call: TRBJ1-3

cdr3_aa: CASSRQGGEAFF
cdr3_nt: TGTGCCAGCAGTCGACAGGGGGGTGAAGCTTTCTTT
v_call: TRBV6-2/TRBV6-3
clone_size: -
d_call: TRBD1
j_call: TRBJ1-1

cdr3_aa: CASSYSNPLAGPADEQFF
cdr3_nt: TGTGCCAGCAGTTACTCGAACCCCCTAGCGGGGCCTGCGGATGAGCAGTTCTTC
v_call: TRBV6-2/TRBV6-3
clone_size: -
d_call: TRBD2
j_call: TRBJ2-1

cdr3_aa: CASSSNDRGNEQFF
cdr3_nt: TGTGCCAGCAGTTCCAATGACAGGGGCAATGAGCAGTTCTTC
v_call: TRBV6-2/TRBV6-3
clone_size: few
d_call: TRBD1
j_call: TRBJ2-1

cdr3_aa: CASRDRSLIGYTF
cdr3_nt: TGTGCCAGCAGAGACAGGTCCTTGATCGGCTACACCTTC
v_call: TRBV6-5
clone_size: -
d_call: -
j_call: TRBJ1-2

cdr3_aa: CASSPRRDEQFF
cdr3_nt: TGTGCCAGCAGTCCCCGGAGGGATGAGCAGTTCTTC
v_call: TRBV6-6
clone_size: -
d_call: -
j_call: TRBJ2-1

cdr3_aa: CASSISGTGRTGNTIYF
cdr3_nt: TGTGCCAGTAGTATCTCCGGGACAGGGAGGACTGGAAACACCATATATTTT
v_call: TRBV19
clone_size: few
d_call: TRBD1
j_call: TRBJ1-3

cdr3_aa: CASRRDSPDYGYTF
cdr3_nt: TGTGCCAGCAGACGAGACAGCCCAGACTATGGCTACACCTTC
v_call: TRBV3-1/TRBV3-2
clone_size: -
d_call: -
j_call: TRBJ1-2

cdr3_aa: CASSRGTGNGYTF
cdr3_nt: TGTGCCAGCAGTCGCGGGACAGGGAATGGCTACACCTTC
v_call: TRBV6-5
clone_size: once
d_call: TRBD1
j_call: TRBJ1-2

cdr3_aa: CASSPLGGTNTGELFF
cdr3_nt: TGTGCCAGCAGCCCGCTGGGAGGTACGAACACCGGGGAGCTGTTTTTT
v_call: TRBV3-1/TRBV3-2
clone_size: -
d_call: -
j_call: TRBJ2-2

cdr3_aa: CASSVATGLATDTQYF
cdr3_nt: TGTGCCAGCAGCGTAGCCACGGGACTAGCGACAGATACGCAGTATTTT
v_call: TRBV9
clone_size: -
d_call: TRBD2
j_call: TRBJ2-3

cdr3_aa: CSVATGTHYEQYF
cdr3_nt: TGCAGCGTTGCAACCGGGACACACTACGAGCAGTACTTC
v_call: TRBV29-1
clone_size: -
d_call: -
j_call: TRBJ2-7

cdr3_aa: CASATGASYEQYF
cdr3_nt: TGTGCCAGCGCTACAGGGGCCTCCTACGAGCAGTACTTC
v_call: TRBV28
clone_size: once
d_call: TRBD1
j_call: TRBJ2-7

cdr3_aa: CASSPPMGTSTDTQYF
cdr3_nt: TGTGCCAGCAGTCCCCCTATGGGGACTAGCACAGATACGCAGTATTTT
v_call: TRBV27
clone_size: -
d_call: -
j_call: TRBJ2-3

cdr3_aa: CASSELDRDLYEQYF
cdr3_nt: TGTGCCAGCAGCGAATTGGACAGAGACCTCTACGAGCAGTACTTC
v_call: TRBV2
clone_size: -
d_call: -
j_call: TRBJ2-7

cdr3_aa: CASSPIPGRPSNQPQHF
cdr3_nt: TGTGCCAGTAGTCCAATACCCGGGAGACCAAGCAATCAGCCCCAGCATTTT
v_call: TRBV19
clone_size: -
d_call: -
j_call: TRBJ1-5

cdr3_aa: CASSRDYGYTF
cdr3_nt: TGTGCCAGCAGCCGGGACTATGGCTACACCTTC
v_call: TRBV5-4
clone_size: once
d_call: -
j_call: TRBJ1-2

cdr3_aa: CASSLGGGLGYTF
cdr3_nt: TGTGCCAGCAGTTTAGGAGGGGGCCTTGGCTACACCTTC
v_call: TRBV28
clone_size: -
d_call: TRBD1
j_call: TRBJ1-2

cdr3_aa: CASSLAGQGDYGYTF
cdr3_nt: TGTGCCAGCAGCTTAGCTGGGCAGGGTGACTATGGCTACACCTTC
v_call: TRBV7-9
clone_size: few
d_call: -
j_call: TRBJ1-2

cdr3_aa: CASSFHHTSGNTIYF
cdr3_nt: TGTGCCAGCAGCTTCCACCACACCTCTGGAAACACCATATATTTT
v_call: TRBV7-2
clone_size: -
d_call: -
j_call: TRBJ1-3

cdr3_aa: CSASDILGANTEAFF
cdr3_nt: TGCAGTGCTAGTGATATTCTGGGGGCTAACACTGAAGCTTTCTTT
v_call: TRBV20-1
clone_size: -
d_call: -
j_call: TRBJ1-1

cdr3_aa: CASSKGQPSLEQYF
cdr3_nt: TGTGCCAGCAGCAAGGGACAACCGTCGCTCGAGCAGTACTTC
v_call: TRBV5-6
clone_size: -
d_call: -
j_call: TRBJ2-7

cdr3_aa: CASRPGTGINTEAFF
cdr3_nt: TGCGCCAGCAGGCCGGGGACAGGGATAAACACTGAAGCTTTCTTT
v_call: TRBV5-1
clone_size: -
d_call: TRBD1
j_call: TRBJ1-1

cdr3_aa: CASSKGGDRGKCYTF
cdr3_nt: TGTGCCAGCAGCAAAGGAGGGGACAGGGGTAAGTGCTACACCTTC
v_call: TRBV21-1
clone_size: -
d_call: -
j_call: TRBJ1-2